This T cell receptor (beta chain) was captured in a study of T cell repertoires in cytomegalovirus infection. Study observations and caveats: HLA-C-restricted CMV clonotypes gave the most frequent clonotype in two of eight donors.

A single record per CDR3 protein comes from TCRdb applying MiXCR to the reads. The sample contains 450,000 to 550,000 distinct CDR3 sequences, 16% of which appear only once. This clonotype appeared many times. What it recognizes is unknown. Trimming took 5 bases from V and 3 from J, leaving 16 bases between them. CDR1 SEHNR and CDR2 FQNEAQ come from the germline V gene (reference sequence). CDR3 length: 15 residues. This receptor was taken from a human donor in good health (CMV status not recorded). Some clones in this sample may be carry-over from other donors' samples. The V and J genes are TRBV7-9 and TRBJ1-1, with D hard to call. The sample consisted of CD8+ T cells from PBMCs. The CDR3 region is CASSPRALMDTEAFF. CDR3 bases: TGTGCCAGCAGCCCGAGGGCCCTCATGGACACTGAAGCTTTCTTT.